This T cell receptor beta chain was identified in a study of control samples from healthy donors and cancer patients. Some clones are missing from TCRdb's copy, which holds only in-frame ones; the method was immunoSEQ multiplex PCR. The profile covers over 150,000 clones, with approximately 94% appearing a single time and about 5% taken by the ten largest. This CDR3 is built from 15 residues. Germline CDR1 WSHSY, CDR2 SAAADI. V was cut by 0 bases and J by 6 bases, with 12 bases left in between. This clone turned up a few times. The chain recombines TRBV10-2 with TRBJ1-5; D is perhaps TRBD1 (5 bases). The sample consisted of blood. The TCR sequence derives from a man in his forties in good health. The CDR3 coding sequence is TGCGCCAGCAGTGAGTCGGGACGGTGGGGTCAGCCCCAGCATTTT. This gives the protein CASSESGRWGQPQHF.